These T cell receptor beta chains were read from a single sample in a study of T-cell reconstitution after alpha-beta-depleted transplantation in children. TCRdb re-called the PCR reads with MiXCR, one entry per CDR3 protein. Here the sample spans around 410,000 distinct CDR3 sequences, around 9.9% being singletons. The sample was PBMCs from the stem cell graft donor, taken from the stem cell graft. These receptors all come from a human donor who donated a stem cell graft to a child with acute myeloid leukemia. CDR3s include the opening cysteine and the closing phenylalanine or tryptophan. The order of the fields is J gene, clone size, D gene, V gene, CDR3 DNA, CDR3 protein. D genes are given only for firm matches. Rows may omit the clone size; those that give it use once, few, many or a size class.

j_gene: TRBJ2-3
abundance: .
d_gene: TRBD2
v_gene: TRBV20-1
CDR3nt: TGCAGTGCTAGTCGCCTAGCGGGACCGAGCACAGATACGCAGTATTTT
CDR3aa: CSASRLAGPSTDTQYF

j_gene: TRBJ2-4
abundance: many
d_gene: TRBD1
v_gene: TRBV27
CDR3nt: TGTGCCAGCAGTTCAACAGGGGTTTTCAAAAACATTCAGTACTTC
CDR3aa: CASSSTGVFKNIQYF

j_gene: TRBJ2-7
abundance: many
d_gene: TRBD2
v_gene: TRBV5-1
CDR3nt: TGCGCCAGCAGCCTGGGACTAGCGAGCTCCTACGAGCAGTACTTC
CDR3aa: CASSLGLASSYEQYF

j_gene: TRBJ2-5
abundance: many
d_gene: TRBD2
v_gene: TRBV20-1
CDR3nt: TGCAGTGCTAGTCCAGCGGGGGGGACCCAGTACTTC
CDR3aa: CSASPAGGTQYF

j_gene: TRBJ2-5
abundance: few
d_gene: TRBD2
v_gene: TRBV9
CDR3nt: TGTGCCAGCAGCAACCCCGGGACTACACCTTACTTC
CDR3aa: CASSNPGTTPYF

j_gene: TRBJ2-7
abundance: .
d_gene: .
v_gene: TRBV11-2
CDR3nt: TGTGCCAGCAGCTTATCCCGGACGTCCCCCTACGAGCAGTACTTC
CDR3aa: CASSLSRTSPYEQYF

j_gene: TRBJ2-2
abundance: many
d_gene: TRBD2
v_gene: TRBV7-2
CDR3nt: TGTGCCAGCAGCCGCCCATCGGGGGGGCTGAACACCGGGGAGCTGTTTTTT
CDR3aa: CASSRPSGGLNTGELFF

j_gene: TRBJ1-1
abundance: few
d_gene: TRBD1
v_gene: TRBV25-1
CDR3nt: TGTGCCAGCAGTGAGGGGACAGGGGGCGCGGCTGAAGCTTTCTTT
CDR3aa: CASSEGTGGAAEAFF

j_gene: TRBJ1-4
abundance: few
d_gene: .
v_gene: TRBV4-1
CDR3nt: TGCGCCAGCAGCCAAGATCGGGGCGGGTATAATGAAAAACTGTTTTTT
CDR3aa: CASSQDRGGYNEKLFF

j_gene: TRBJ1-2
abundance: .
d_gene: TRBD1
v_gene: TRBV6-5
CDR3nt: TGTGCCAGCAGTTACTCTACCGTGGGGACAGGCTATGGCTACACCTTC
CDR3aa: CASSYSTVGTGYGYTF

j_gene: TRBJ2-3
abundance: few
d_gene: TRBD2
v_gene: TRBV6-5
CDR3nt: TGTGCCAGCAGTTTTCGTCTGTCTAGCGGGGGGGCCTGGACGCAGTATTTT
CDR3aa: CASSFRLSSGGAWTQYF

j_gene: TRBJ2-2
abundance: many
d_gene: .
v_gene: TRBV9
CDR3nt: TGTGCCAGCAGCGTAACCCTACGCACCGGGGAGCTGTTTTTT
CDR3aa: CASSVTLRTGELFF

j_gene: TRBJ1-2
abundance: .
d_gene: .
v_gene: TRBV20-1
CDR3nt: TGCAGTGCTGGGGGGCAGGTTGGACCGAACTATGGCTACACCTTC
CDR3aa: CSAGGQVGPNYGYTF

j_gene: TRBJ2-1
abundance: many
d_gene: .
v_gene: TRBV4-2
CDR3nt: TGTGCCAGCAGCCAAGGTCATAGCGGCAAGGGGAATGAGCAGTTCTTC
CDR3aa: CASSQGHSGKGNEQFF

j_gene: TRBJ2-4
abundance: few
d_gene: TRBD1
v_gene: TRBV2
CDR3nt: TGTGCCAGCAGTTACCTTCGGACAGGGACCCTAGCCAAAAACATTCAGTACTTC
CDR3aa: CASSYLRTGTLAKNIQYF

j_gene: TRBJ2-2
abundance: few
d_gene: TRBD2
v_gene: TRBV6-2/TRBV6-3
CDR3nt: TGTGCCAGCAGACTAGCGGGGTCCACCGGGGAGCTGTTTTTT
CDR3aa: CASRLAGSTGELFF

j_gene: TRBJ1-2
abundance: few
d_gene: .
v_gene: TRBV6-4
CDR3nt: TGTGCCAGCAGTCCCCGAAAACCCCGGGACGGCCCTGCTCTCTATGGCTACACCTTC
CDR3aa: CASSPRKPRDGPALYGYTF

j_gene: TRBJ2-3
abundance: .
d_gene: .
v_gene: TRBV20-1
CDR3nt: TGCAGTGCTGAGGGGGGGGAATCGGTCACAGATACGCAGTATTTT
CDR3aa: CSAEGGESVTDTQYF

j_gene: TRBJ2-2
abundance: .
d_gene: .
v_gene: TRBV7-2
CDR3nt: TGTGCCAGCAGCTTATCTGGAGTGGTAACCGGGGAGCTGTTTTTT
CDR3aa: CASSLSGVVTGELFF

j_gene: TRBJ2-6
abundance: .
d_gene: .
v_gene: TRBV18
CDR3nt: TGTGCCAGCTCACCACCGCCAAGGGTTGGGGCCAACGTCCTGACTTTC
CDR3aa: CASSPPPRVGANVLTF

j_gene: TRBJ2-7
abundance: many
d_gene: .
v_gene: TRBV7-2
CDR3nt: TGTGCCAGCAGCCCCGCCTACGAGCAGTACTTC
CDR3aa: CASSPAYEQYF

j_gene: TRBJ2-3
abundance: few
d_gene: TRBD2
v_gene: TRBV2
CDR3nt: TGTGCCAGCATTTCGGCTAGCGGGAGCGCAGATACGCAGTATTTT
CDR3aa: CASISASGSADTQYF

j_gene: TRBJ2-7
abundance: .
d_gene: TRBD1
v_gene: TRBV19
CDR3nt: TGTGCCAGTAGTGACAGGGGGCCTACCTCCTACGAGCAGTACTTC
CDR3aa: CASSDRGPTSYEQYF

j_gene: TRBJ2-3
abundance: many
d_gene: TRBD2
v_gene: TRBV6-2/TRBV6-3
CDR3nt: TGTGCCAGCAGCCAGCCCCAGGGACTAGCGGGAGTGGATACGCAGTATTTT
CDR3aa: CASSQPQGLAGVDTQYF

j_gene: TRBJ1-4
abundance: .
d_gene: TRBD1
v_gene: TRBV6-4
CDR3nt: TGTGCCAGCAGTCCCGGGGAGGGGGCAGGTGAAAAACTGTTTTTT
CDR3aa: CASSPGEGAGEKLFF

j_gene: TRBJ2-3
abundance: .
d_gene: .
v_gene: TRBV20-1
CDR3nt: TGCAGTGCTAGAGATTTTGAGGGAGTCGGAGATACGCAGTATTTT
CDR3aa: CSARDFEGVGDTQYF

j_gene: TRBJ2-1
abundance: many
d_gene: .
v_gene: TRBV5-1
CDR3nt: TGCGCCAGCAACACTCCCGGGCTCTACAATGAGCAGTTCTTC
CDR3aa: CASNTPGLYNEQFF

j_gene: TRBJ1-4
abundance: many
d_gene: TRBD1
v_gene: TRBV5-1
CDR3nt: TGCGCCAGCAGCACAGACAGGGTGGCTGAAAAACTGTTTTTT
CDR3aa: CASSTDRVAEKLFF

j_gene: TRBJ2-6
abundance: .
d_gene: TRBD1
v_gene: TRBV12-3/TRBV12-4
CDR3nt: TGTGCCAGCAATAAAGGCGGGACAGGGTCTTCCGGGGCCAACGTCCTGACTTTC
CDR3aa: CASNKGGTGSSGANVLTF

j_gene: TRBJ1-1
abundance: .
d_gene: TRBD1
v_gene: TRBV29-1
CDR3nt: TGCAGCGGGGACAGGGGGCCGACTGAAGCTTTCTTT
CDR3aa: CSGDRGPTEAFF

j_gene: TRBJ1-5
abundance: .
d_gene: .
v_gene: TRBV20-1
CDR3nt: TGCAGTGCTAGTGGGTCAGGGTTTGGTAATCAGCCCCAGCATTTT
CDR3aa: CSASGSGFGNQPQHF

j_gene: TRBJ2-5
abundance: .
d_gene: .
v_gene: TRBV5-6
CDR3nt: TGTGCCAGCAGCTTTAGGGCCCGGAGGGAGAAGGAGACCCAGTACTTC
CDR3aa: CASSFRARREKETQYF

j_gene: TRBJ2-7
abundance: .
d_gene: .
v_gene: TRBV30
CDR3nt: TGTGCCTGGAAAAGAGCTAACTCCTACGAGCAGTACTTC
CDR3aa: CAWKRANSYEQYF

j_gene: TRBJ1-6
abundance: .
d_gene: TRBD1
v_gene: TRBV20-1
CDR3nt: TGCAGTGCTAGAGATTGGACGGGACAGGGATCACCCCTCCACTTT
CDR3aa: CSARDWTGQGSPLHF

j_gene: TRBJ2-3
abundance: .
d_gene: .
v_gene: TRBV6-1
CDR3nt: TGTGCCAGCAGCCTTCGGTGGAGCACAGATACGCAGTATTTT
CDR3aa: CASSLRWSTDTQYF

j_gene: TRBJ2-1
abundance: few
d_gene: .
v_gene: TRBV20-1
CDR3nt: TGCAGTGCTAGTCTGGTCAATGAGCAGTTCTTC
CDR3aa: CSASLVNEQFF

j_gene: TRBJ2-3
abundance: few
d_gene: TRBD2
v_gene: TRBV6-1
CDR3nt: TGTGCCAGCAGCCCCAGCGGGAAGAGCACAGATACGCAGTATTTT
CDR3aa: CASSPSGKSTDTQYF

j_gene: TRBJ2-3
abundance: many
d_gene: .
v_gene: TRBV24-1
CDR3nt: TGTGCCACCAGTGACTCTGGAGGAGATACGCAGTATTTT
CDR3aa: CATSDSGGDTQYF

j_gene: TRBJ2-5
abundance: .
d_gene: TRBD2
v_gene: TRBV7-2
CDR3nt: TGTGCCACCCGGGGGGTAGGAGAGACCCAGTACTTC
CDR3aa: CATRGVGETQYF

j_gene: TRBJ1-2
abundance: .
d_gene: .
v_gene: TRBV20-1
CDR3nt: TGCAGTGCCGGCCCCGGGGACTATAACTATGGCTACACCTTC
CDR3aa: CSAGPGDYNYGYTF

j_gene: TRBJ2-5
abundance: few
d_gene: .
v_gene: TRBV3-1
CDR3nt: TGTGCCAGCAGCCAAGATATATCTTGGGGCCAGTACTTC
CDR3aa: CASSQDISWGQYF